This is a list of T cell receptor beta chains from one sample in a study of cytomegalovirus exposure and HLA in healthy donors. Here immunoSEQ multiplex PCR was the method, and the copy in TCRdb shows in-frame clones only, minus some. The sample has a few hundred thousand clones, less than 85% seen once; the top ten hold about 0.2%. Sequencing was carried out using PBMCs. The receptors here all came from a girl aged 2 to 10 in good health and CMV-seronegative. CDR3s include the opening cysteine and the closing phenylalanine or tryptophan. D genes are given only for firm matches. The listing skips clone size in some rows; elsewhere it reads once, few, many or a size class.

once,TRBJ1-5,TRBV15,NA,CATSRGRGIRNQPQHF,TGTGCCACCAGCAGAGGACGGGGGATTCGCAATCAGCCCCAGCATTTT
NA,TRBJ2-5,TRBV7-9,NA,CASSPTGMGETQYF,TGTGCCAGCAGCCCTACAGGGATGGGGGAGACCCAGTACTTC
NA,TRBJ2-1,TRBV19,TRBD2,CACRTSGGAGYNEQFF,TGTGCCTGTCGGACTAGCGGGGGGGCAGGGTACAATGAGCAGTTCTTC
few,TRBJ2-1,TRBV4-1,NA,CASSLGSRGSYNEQFF,TGCGCCAGCAGCCTGGGTAGCCGGGGCTCCTACAATGAGCAGTTCTTC
NA,TRBJ1-6,TRBV2,NA,CASSESIVDSRDSPLHF,TGTGCCAGCAGTGAATCTATCGTGGACAGCAGGGATTCACCCCTCCACTTT
NA,TRBJ1-1,TRBV5-4,NA,CASSAGRGAEAFF,TGTGCCAGCAGCGCGGGGAGGGGAGCTGAAGCTTTCTTT
NA,TRBJ1-2,TRBV12-5,TRBD1,CASGLVRAGGAVGYTF,TGTGCTAGTGGTTTGGTACGGGCAGGGGGCGCGGTTGGCTACACCTTC
NA,TRBJ2-5,TRBV10-2,NA,CASSDPETQYF,TGCGCCAGCAGTGACCCGGAGACCCAGTACTTC
NA,TRBJ1-2,TRBV30,TRBD1,CAWSVGMTGLKYGYTF,TGTGCCTGGAGTGTAGGAATGACAGGGTTAAAATATGGCTACACCTTC
NA,TRBJ1-1,TRBV29-1,NA,CSGTGHLNTEAFF,TGCAGCGGAACGGGACATCTGAACACTGAAGCTTTCTTT
NA,TRBJ2-1,TRBV12-5,TRBD2,CASGQPGLAVNEQFF,TGTGCTAGTGGTCAACCGGGACTAGCCGTTAATGAGCAGTTCTTC
once,TRBJ2-5,TRBV5-1,TRBD2,CASSPTAGGISWTQYF,TGCGCCAGCAGCCCGACAGCGGGGGGAATCTCATGGACCCAGTACTTC
NA,TRBJ1-4,TRBV18,NA,CASSPRESNEKLFF,TGTGCCAGCTCACCACGGGAGTCTAATGAAAAACTGTTTTTT
NA,TRBJ1-6,TRBV19,NA,CASAGVSLLLHF,TGTGCCAGTGCCGGGGTTAGCCTGCTCCTCCACTTT
NA,TRBJ2-6,TRBV5-4,NA,CASSLAGASGANVLTF,TGTGCCAGCAGCTTGGCGGGAGCCTCTGGGGCCAACGTCCTGACTTTC
NA,TRBJ2-2,TRBV10-3,TRBD2,CAISDPGLGTGELFF,TGTGCCATCAGTGATCCGGGACTAGGGACCGGGGAGCTGTTTTTT
NA,TRBJ1-1,TRBV19,TRBD1,CASSWTGWTEAFF,TGTGCCAGTAGTTGGACAGGGTGGACTGAAGCTTTCTTT
NA,TRBJ1-2,TRBV6-5,TRBD1,CASSADRGPNYGYTF,TGTGCCAGCAGTGCAGACAGGGGGCCGAACTATGGCTACACCTTC
once,TRBJ1-1,TRBV9,TRBD1,CARHPGTVNTEAFF,TGTGCCCGACACCCCGGGACAGTCAACACTGAAGCTTTCTTT
NA,TRBJ2-7,TRBV2,NA,CASSLGSGGTYEQYF,TGTGCCAGCAGCCTAGGGTCCGGGGGAACCTACGAGCAGTACTTC
few,TRBJ1-4,TRBV2,TRBD1,CASTPDRAATNEKLFF,TGTGCCAGCACCCCGGACAGGGCAGCAACTAATGAAAAACTGTTTTTT
few,TRBJ1-1,TRBV5-1,NA,CASSLEQGTEAFF,TGCGCCAGCAGCCTAGAACAGGGAACTGAAGCTTTCTTT
few,TRBJ2-3,TRBV25-1,TRBD2,CASSDTSGLSTDTQYF,TGTGCCAGCAGTGACACTAGCGGGCTTAGCACAGATACGCAGTATTTT
NA,TRBJ1-2,TRBV9,TRBD1,CASSLPRTGPYGYTF,TGTGCCAGCAGCCTCCCTAGGACAGGGCCCTATGGCTACACCTTC
NA,TRBJ2-1,TRBV7-9,TRBD2,CASSLTSLGGGGNNEQFF,TGTGCCAGCAGCTTAACCTCCCTGGGCGGGGGGGGAAACAATGAGCAGTTCTTC
NA,TRBJ2-1,TRBV19,TRBD1,CASSSSHSGQGFDEQFF,TGTGCCAGTAGTAGCTCTCACTCGGGACAGGGGTTCGATGAGCAGTTCTTC
NA,TRBJ2-7,TRBV5-1,NA,CASSRRGGLEQYF,TGCGCCAGCAGCCGCAGAGGGGGTCTGGAGCAGTACTTC
few,TRBJ1-1,TRBV2,NA,CASSETGLEAFF,TGTGCCAGCAGTGAGACGGGACTTGAAGCTTTCTTT
NA,TRBJ1-1,TRBV7-6,NA,CASSYWPGGTEAFF,TGTGCCAGCAGCTACTGGCCGGGGGGCACTGAAGCTTTCTTT
NA,TRBJ2-3,TRBV5-4,NA,CASSLEASSRSDTQYF,TGTGCCAGCAGCCTGGAGGCCTCTAGCCGATCAGATACGCAGTATTTT
NA,TRBJ2-1,TRBV6-6,TRBD2,CASSYSGAGRVNEQFF,TGTGCCAGCAGTTACTCGGGAGCGGGAAGGGTGAATGAGCAGTTCTTC
NA,TRBJ1-2,TRBV14,NA,CASSQGRQTTNYGYTF,TGTGCCAGCAGCCAAGGGCGACAGACCACTAACTATGGCTACACCTTC
NA,TRBJ1-6,TRBV5-4,NA,CASSLDRNNSPLHF,TGTGCCAGCAGCCTGGACAGAAATAATTCACCCCTCCACTTT
NA,TRBJ2-7,TRBV30,NA,CAWALDNEQYF,TGTGCCTGGGCCCTTGACAACGAGCAGTACTTC
NA,TRBJ1-2,TRBV5-1,NA,CASSPEGRTYGYTF,TGCGCCAGCAGCCCGGAGGGGCGGACCTATGGCTACACCTTC
NA,TRBJ2-7,TRBV4-1,NA,CASSQAAQGSSYEQYF,TGCGCCAGCAGCCAAGCAGCCCAGGGGTCCTCCTACGAGCAGTACTTC
few,TRBJ1-1,TRBV6-5,NA,CASSYVRDTEAFF,TGTGCCAGCAGTTACGTCAGGGACACTGAAGCTTTCTTT
NA,TRBJ1-2,TRBV10-3,TRBD1,CAISEPGQGRFYGYTF,TGTGCCATCAGTGAGCCGGGACAGGGGAGGTTTTATGGCTACACCTTC
NA,TRBJ2-3,TRBV2,NA,CASTQEGTDTQYF,TGTGCCAGCACCCAGGAGGGCACAGATACGCAGTATTTT
NA,TRBJ2-2,TRBV7-6,TRBD2,CASSLKLLRGGTGELFF,TGTGCCAGCAGCTTAAAGTTGTTACGGGGGGGTACCGGGGAGCTGTTTTTT
NA,TRBJ2-1,TRBV4-1,NA,CASSQETGAGLSYNEQFF,TGCGCCAGCAGCCAAGAAACGGGAGCGGGTCTCTCCTACAATGAGCAGTTCTTC
NA,TRBJ2-1,TRBV7-6,TRBD2,CASSLEGGGYNEQFF,TGTGCCAGCAGCTTAGAGGGCGGGGGTTACAATGAGCAGTTCTTC
NA,TRBJ2-7,TRBV5-1,NA,CASSLEAGSYEQYF,TGCGCCAGCAGCTTGGAAGCGGGTTCCTACGAGCAGTACTTC
NA,TRBJ1-2,TRBV2,NA,CASSVMGQPGYTF,TGTGCCAGCAGTGTCATGGGACAACCTGGCTACACCTTC
NA,TRBJ2-7,TRBV5-1,NA,CASSFSPLGGSFYEQYF,TGCGCCAGCAGCTTTTCGCCCCTAGGCGGTTCTTTCTACGAGCAGTACTTC
NA,TRBJ1-1,TRBV28,NA,CASSPGGRMNTEAFF,TGTGCCAGCAGCCCGGGGGGTCGGATGAACACTGAAGCTTTCTTT
few,TRBJ2-5,TRBV15,NA,CATSRDLMRAAPGSETQYF,TGTGCCACCAGCAGAGATCTTATGAGGGCAGCCCCGGGATCGGAGACCCAGTACTTC
NA,TRBJ1-2,TRBV15,NA,CATSINVGEDGYTF,TGTGCCACCAGCATTAACGTAGGGGAGGATGGCTACACCTTC
NA,TRBJ2-7,TRBV4-1,TRBD1,CASSQVSAGGFYEQYF,TGCGCCAGCAGCCAAGTATCGGCAGGGGGTTTCTACGAGCAGTACTTC
NA,TRBJ2-1,TRBV19,NA,CASSMRGQSSYNEQFF,TGTGCCAGTAGTATGAGAGGACAGAGCTCCTACAATGAGCAGTTCTTC